This TCR beta chain was identified in a study of cytomegalovirus exposure and HLA in healthy donors. Researchers ran the PCR with 60 Vbeta and 13 Jbeta primers. Data came from immunoSEQ multiplex PCR; TCRdb stores just in-frame clones and leaves some out. Of 110,000 to 150,000 clones in the sample, 60% to 85% were seen once. Germline V gene lookup returns CDR1 LNHDA and CDR2 SQIVND (reference sequence). The CDR3 sequence is 17 residues long. The V end lost 4 bases, the J end lost 0 bases, and 16 bases lay between the germline ends. The TCR comes from a male donor in good health and CMV-seropositive. Sequences were obtained from PBMCs. This chain joins TRBV19 and TRBJ1-5; possible D gene TRBD1, 5 bases. The CDR3 DNA follows: TGTGCCAGTAGTACTACCCGACAGACATATAGCAATCAGCCCCAGCATTTT. This encodes CASSTTRQTYSNQPQHF.